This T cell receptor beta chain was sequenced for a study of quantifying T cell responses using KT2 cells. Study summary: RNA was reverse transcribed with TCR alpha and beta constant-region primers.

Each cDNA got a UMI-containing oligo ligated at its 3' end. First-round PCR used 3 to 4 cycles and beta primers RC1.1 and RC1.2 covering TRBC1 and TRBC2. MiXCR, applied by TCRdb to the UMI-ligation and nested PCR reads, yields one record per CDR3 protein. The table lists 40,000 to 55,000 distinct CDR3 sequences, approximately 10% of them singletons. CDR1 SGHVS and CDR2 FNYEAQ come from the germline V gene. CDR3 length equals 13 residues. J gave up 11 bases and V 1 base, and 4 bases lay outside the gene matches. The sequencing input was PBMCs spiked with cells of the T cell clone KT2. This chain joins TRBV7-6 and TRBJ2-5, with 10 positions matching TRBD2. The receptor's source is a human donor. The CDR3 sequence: CASSLGTSGLQYF. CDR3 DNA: TGTGCCAGCAGCTTAGGGACTAGCGGTCTTCAGTACTTC.